The rows below give T cell receptor beta chains drawn from one sample of a study of cytomegalovirus exposure and HLA in healthy donors. Measured with immunoSEQ multiplex PCR; TCRdb has only the in-frame clones, and not every one. The repertoire holds some 240,000 clones, with less than 90% as singletons. The sample was PBMCs. These receptors came from a woman under 30 in good health and CMV-seronegative. The CDR3 runs from the conserved cysteine through the conserved F or W. A D gene is named only where the DNA matches it firmly. Expanded clones get a size class; other rows say once, few or many, or leave the size out.

.	TRBD2	TRBV27	TRBJ2-3	TGTGCCAGCAGGACTAGACTAGCGGGAGGCACAGATACGCAGTATTTT	CASRTRLAGGTDTQYF
.	TRBD1	TRBV30	TRBJ1-2	TGTGCCTGCGATGGACAGGGAAATAACTATGGCTACACCTTC	CACDGQGNNYGYTF
.	.	TRBV19	TRBJ1-5	TGTGCCAGTAGTATTTTGCCTCTAAATCAGCCCCAGCATTTT	CASSILPLNQPQHF
.	TRBD2	TRBV5-1	TRBJ2-7	TGCGCCAGCAGCTTGAGGTCTAGCGGGAGTCGCTCCTACGAGCAGTACTTC	CASSLRSSGSRSYEQYF
.	.	TRBV10-3	TRBJ1-1	TGTGCCATCAGTGTGTTGGGGAACACTGAAGCTTTCTTT	CAISVLGNTEAFF
.	.	TRBV10-1	TRBJ1-2	TGCGCCAGCAGTGAGTCAGGTTATGGCTACACCTTC	CASSESGYGYTF
.	.	TRBV18	TRBJ1-2	TGTGCCAGCTCACCACCCGGCGGCCCCCACTATGGCTACACCTTC	CASSPPGGPHYGYTF
.	.	TRBV19	TRBJ2-5	TGTGCCAGTAGTATATCCCGGGCGGGGGAGACCCAGTACTTC	CASSISRAGETQYF
.	.	TRBV11-2	TRBJ2-7	TGTGCCAGCAGCTTAGGTAGCAGTCAAGTTTCCTACGAGCAGTACTTC	CASSLGSSQVSYEQYF
.	.	TRBV11-2	TRBJ1-1	TGTGCCAGCAGCTACTCGGACAGTAACACTGAAGCTTTCTTT	CASSYSDSNTEAFF
.	.	TRBV6-1	TRBJ1-4	TGTGCCAGCAGTAAAGATGCGACAGGAGGAAATGAAAAACTGTTTTTT	CASSKDATGGNEKLFF
once	.	TRBV29-1	TRBJ2-3	TGCAGCGTTGGTACCAGGGTGGAGTCAGATACGCAGTATTTT	CSVGTRVESDTQYF
.	.	TRBV29-1	TRBJ2-3	TGCAGCGTTGAATCAAGAGGGACAGATACGCAGTATTTT	CSVESRGTDTQYF
.	.	TRBV30	TRBJ2-5	TGTGCCTGGACCGCTCGCAGCCAAGAGACCCAGTACTTC	CAWTARSQETQYF
.	.	TRBV2	TRBJ1-1	TGTGCCAGCAGTGAAGTTCTGGGGGCGGGCACTGAAGCTTTCTTT	CASSEVLGAGTEAFF
.	TRBD1	TRBV6-5	TRBJ1-2	TGTGCCAGCAGTTACTCGACAGGGGGTATATATGGCTACACCTTC	CASSYSTGGIYGYTF
.	TRBD2	TRBV15	TRBJ2-5	TGTGCCACCAGCAGGGAATCCGGGACTAGCGGAGGGGGAGAGACCCAGTACTTC	CATSRESGTSGGGETQYF
.	.	TRBV6-1	TRBJ1-1	TGTGCCAGCAGTGAATCAGTGGGCGTGAACACTGAAGCTTTCTTT	CASSESVGVNTEAFF
.	.	TRBV5-1	TRBJ2-5	TGCGCCAGCAGCTTAGGCTTAGTGGGGGCAGTTCAAGAGACCCAGTACTTC	CASSLGLVGAVQETQYF
.	.	TRBV6-5	TRBJ1-2	TGTGCCAGCAGTTACGGAGATGGCTACACCTTC	CASSYGDGYTF
.	.	TRBV7-8	TRBJ2-7	TGTGCCAGCAGCTTAGGGCTCGGGTACGAGCAGTACTTC	CASSLGLGYEQYF
.	.	TRBV7-8	TRBJ2-5	TGTGCCAGCAGCTTAATGTCAGCCCAAGAGACCCAGTACTTC	CASSLMSAQETQYF
.	TRBD2	TRBV25-1	TRBJ2-3	TGTGCCAGCAGTGGTAGGGGACTAGCGGGACGAAGCACAGATACGCAGTATTTT	CASSGRGLAGRSTDTQYF
.	.	TRBV30	TRBJ2-1	TGTGCCTGGAGTCGGTCCGCGGGACACTGGATCTTC	CAWSRSAGHWIF
.	TRBD1	TRBV4-2	TRBJ1-2	TGTGCCAGCAGCCAACCTGTGCAGGGGGAGAACACCTTC	CASSQPVQGENTF
.	.	TRBV4-1	TRBJ2-7	TGCGCCAGCAGCCAGGGACCTGGATCCTACGAGCAGTACTTC	CASSQGPGSYEQYF
.	TRBD1	TRBV10-2	TRBJ2-7	TGCGCCAGCAGGGGACAGATCTACGAGCAGTACTTC	CASRGQIYEQYF
once	TRBD1	TRBV5-1	TRBJ1-1	TGCGCCAGCAGCTCGGGTAGGGGGCCGAACACTGAAGCTTTCTTT	CASSSGRGPNTEAFF
.	TRBD1	TRBV2	TRBJ2-1	TGTGCCAGCAGTGCCCGGACAGGCTACAATGAGCAGTTCTTC	CASSARTGYNEQFF
once	TRBD1	TRBV2	TRBJ1-1	TGTGCCAGCAGTACAAAGACAGGGTGGCACACTGAAGCTTTCTTT	CASSTKTGWHTEAFF
.	TRBD1	TRBV27	TRBJ2-1	TGTGCCAGCAGCCAGGGGGACCCGAGCTCCTACAATGAGCAGTTCTTC	CASSQGDPSSYNEQFF
.	TRBD1	TRBV11-3	TRBJ1-4	TGTGCCAGCAGCCCTACTGCAGGGGGAGGCTATGAAAAACTGTTTTTT	CASSPTAGGGYEKLFF
.	TRBD1	TRBV27	TRBJ1-5	TGTGCCAGCAGTCCCCTGGGTGGAGGCGGGACAGGGCATAGCAATCAGCCCCAGCATTTT	CASSPLGGGGTGHSNQPQHF
.	.	TRBV30	TRBJ1-1	TGTGCCTGGAGTGTACAGGGACCCAAAGCTTTCTTT	CAWSVQGPKAFF
once	TRBD1	TRBV20-1	TRBJ1-2	TGCAGTGCTAGTGGACAGGGTGGCTACACCTTC	CSASGQGGYTF
.	.	TRBV2	TRBJ1-6	TGTGCCAGCAGTGCCCGACAGAATAATTCACCCCTCCACTTT	CASSARQNNSPLHF
.	.	TRBV4-1	TRBJ2-1	TGCGCCAGCAGCCAAGGGAAGGCCCAGGGCCCTCTCGATGAGCAGTTCTTC	CASSQGKAQGPLDEQFF